This T cell receptor (beta chain) was sequenced in a study of T cells in Graves' hyperthyroidism and ophthalmopathy. Template material for amplifying TCR beta CDR3 regions consisted of RNA transcripts. The HTBI primer set was used in a first-round RT-PCR of the TCR CDR3. A single record per CDR3 protein comes from TCRdb applying MiXCR to the multiplex PCR reads. The profile shows under 250,000 distinct CDR3 sequences, less than 20% of them singletons. CDR3 size: 13 residues. The V gene's germline CDR1 is MNHNS and CDR2 SASEGT. V was clipped by 8 bases and J by 4 bases, with 14 bases between them. Many counts were recorded for this clonotype. The definition of stable Graves' hyperthyroidism was no ophthalmopathy progression within 18 months. Patients aged 18 to 65 had newly diagnosed hyperthyroidism that had lasted under 2 months. Each 10 ml fresh peripheral blood draw supplied the PBMCs.

The rearrangement links TRBV6-1 to TRBJ1-2; D gene uncertain. This sequence originates from a woman between 45 and 65 years old with Graves' hyperthyroidism. The sample consisted of blood. The CDR3 is CASARTASYGYTF. The CDR3 nucleotides are TGTGCCAGCGCTCGGACGGCATCCTATGGCTACACCTTC.